This T cell receptor beta chain was recorded in a study of cytomegalovirus exposure and HLA in healthy donors (dated by TCRdb to the late 2010s). Study-level background: According to an earlier analysis of several hundred of the donors, roughly 180 million T cells yielded 117 million unique TCR beta sequences and about 300 Gb of sequence data. Alongside the repertoire data, information on donor age, sex, ethnicity and CMV serostatus was compiled. Approximately 300 gigabases of sequencing data and approximately 91 million unique TCR sequences made up an early release that covered under 750 HLA-typed donors. To predict cytomegalovirus infection status, the study combined high-throughput TCR immunosequencing, statistical association of individual TCRs with disease status, and machine learning. A later genetic analysis used genome-wide SNP genotypes for about 60% of the roughly 700 donors, treating that subset as a discovery cohort. The study was designed to test whether signatures of past pathogen exposure could be identified by cataloging public T cell receptors. Among 350 to 400 genotyped donors of the cohort, an average of approximately 250,000 unique TCR beta nucleotide sequences were sequenced per donor, about a sixth of them non-productive. An earlier analysis of roughly 580 of the donors used high-throughput TCR beta sequencing to judge whether each TCR beta V gene segment behaved as functional or pseudogenic. Using immunosequencing, the study profiled T cell repertoires from about 610 subjects and related those repertoires to cytomegalovirus serostatus. Every discovery cohort repertoire had been produced on one sequencing platform. Among the approximately 400 genotyped donors, around 81% belonged to the genetic ancestry cluster associated with self-reported Caucasian donors. HLA typing covered class I and class II loci at four-digit resolution. In a later analysis, previously published TCR beta repertoires from 666 donors were re-analyzed and high-resolution HLA genotyping was added so that TCR occurrence patterns could be studied. Roughly five DR-DQ haplotypes were handled as single units for association and clustering because linkage in the cohort was strong. In the later analysis, no new phenotypic data were used to find candidate immune exposures; instead, reliance was placed on TCR beta sequences and their occurrence across donors. Typing coverage varied by locus: 629-630 donors for A, B, C, DRB1 and DQB1; roughly 510 for DQA1; around 610 for DPA1; more than 450 for DPB1. Besides the first cohort of roughly 700 subjects, a separate validation cohort made up of some 110 different subjects was used.

The paper as a whole reports these results and caveats: In a later analysis, HLA-associated TCR beta chains were found to be more clonally expanded and to have lower generation probabilities than equally common non-associated chains. In a later genetic analysis, a missense DCLRE1C variant was associated with V-gene and J-gene trimming of TCR beta chains, and the association was replicated in an independent cohort. The authors suggested that the approach could potentially be extended to other disease states and immunological phenotypes. A later analysis found that TCR association rates varied across HLA loci, with DRB1 alleles showing the most associated TCRs and HLA-C alleles the fewest. A later analysis found that most CMV-associated TCR beta chains appeared HLA-restricted, with HLA associations seemingly driven largely by CMV exposure. In the study, approximately 150 TCR beta chains were listed as associated with cytomegalovirus. Linkage disequilibrium might explain the correlated functional status among segregating V segments, but an unknown experimental factor could not be ruled out. Sequencing depth was assumed to be roughly uniform across donors in the presence/absence analyses, though that assumption may not hold. A later analysis associated 16,951 TCR beta sequences with specific HLA alleles at a false discovery rate of 0.05. Because the 87-base-pair reads could not distinguish some IMGT-functional V segments, including TRBV6-2 and TRBV6-3, those segments were excluded. The cohort was sequenced for TCR beta chains only, and without alpha or paired-chain data the features that could be detected were limited. Most TCR sequences were observed very rarely across donors, whereas some public TCRs were present in many individuals. In an earlier analysis of a few hundred of the donors, most TCR beta V segments were observed in productive rearrangements about 87% or about 30% of the time, broadly matching IMGT annotations. Compared with the 666-donor mean, donors in an Asian-associated ancestry cluster had fewer N-insertions in productive TCRs, according to a later genetic analysis. Assigning TCR associations to individual alleles was difficult when HLA alleles, especially DR and DQ, strongly co-occurred. In vitro tests confirmed that three of the cytomegalovirus-associated TCR beta chains recognize cytomegalovirus antigens. In a later analysis, several top co-occurrence clusters were reported to appear linked to parvovirus B19, influenza, CMV and Epstein-Barr virus. The only immune exposure information available for the cohort was CMV serostatus. Cytomegalovirus status was reported to be diagnosed by the classifier with high specificity and sensitivity in both the original and validation cohorts. A further reported finding was that TCR beta sequences accurately predicted the HLA-A and HLA-B alleles for most subjects in the first cohort. HLA typing was unavailable for some donors at each locus, so association tests used only the typed subset. A group of highly shared sequence variants was considered likely to be a technical artifact of the sequencing pipeline. Over 15 rarely observed V segments, including chromosome 9 orphons, were excluded from the earlier analysis of a few hundred of the donors because counts were too low.

On this clone: Its antigen is currently not known. No base quality information exists; no much larger clone differs at one position.

The germline V end is reduced by 5 bases and the J end by 2 bases; junction bases left unmatched: 8. Reading from cysteine to phenylalanine, the CDR3 counts 16 amino acids. CDR3 DNA only is kept here, 48 bases in frame from base 1. In the germline V gene, CDR1 corresponds to SNHLY and CDR2 to FYNNEI. The library relied on the immunoSEQ multiplex PCR assay. For the multiplex PCR, a mixture combining 60 forward primers for TCR Vbeta segments and 13 reverse primers for TCR Jbeta segments was used. The CDR3 region of rearranged TCR beta genes was amplified from genomic DNA by a multiplex PCR assay. The Illumina HiSeq System was used to sequence the amplified TCR beta libraries as 87-base-pair reads. In the source study's methods: A later analysis tallied roughly 78 million unique TCR beta chains across the 640 or so repertoires, and about 12 million of those chains were shared by two or more donors. Raw reads were error-corrected and collapsed into unique sequences with a nearest-neighbor algorithm that merged closely related sequences to remove PCR and sequencing errors. Alignment of CDR3 sequences to IMGT reference sequences was used to assign V, D and J gene segments. For a sequence to be retained, at least a six-nucleotide match to both a V gene segment and a J gene segment was required. Rearrangements were called productive when the CDR3 lacked stop codons and stayed in frame with V and J; all others were non-productive. Following IMGT convention, CDR3 was defined as the stretch from the second conserved V-encoded cysteine up to the conserved J-encoded phenylalanine. Sequences without an unambiguous match to a single V gene segment were excluded from the earlier analysis of approximately 600 of the donors. An earlier analysis of approximately 590 of the donors classified V segments as functional when productive rearrangements were above 56.7% and as segregating when the standard deviation between donors was above 5%. A statistical classification framework was developed to diagnose cytomegalovirus status using the catalog of TCR beta chain sequences. A later analysis assigned V and J genes by comparing TCR nucleotide sequences with IMGT/GENE-DB human TR gene sequences. In a later analysis, CDR3 sequences and most-parsimonious VDJ recombination scenarios were assigned using the TCRdist pipeline. A later analysis defined each TCR beta chain by its CDR3 amino acid sequence plus V-gene family, and excluded reads lacking a unique V-gene family. A later analysis removed 600 or so highly shared, low-generation-probability nucleotide sequences to deal with suspected cross-contamination and a sequencing artifact. A later analysis calculated a clonal expansion index for each public chain from normalized within-repertoire ranks of inferred template counts. In a later analysis, generation probabilities were computed with a VDJ recombination model fitted to out-of-frame rearrangements, and the resulting probabilities were checked against IGoR. In a later analysis, hypergeometric tests were used to score TCR-TCR, TCR-HLA and TCR-CMV co-occurrence, with a repertoire-size bias correction applied to TCR pairs. False discovery rates were estimated in a later analysis by permuting HLA or CMV assignments 20 times. In a later analysis, co-occurring TCRs were grouped using DBSCAN, with TCRdist sequence similarity added in when clustering inside HLA-allele-positive subsets. For co-occurrence clustering, repertoires with fewer than 30,000 or more than 120,000 public chains were excluded, along with roughly 5 repertoires with anomalous nucleotide sharing. The clones in this table, taken by TCRdb from immuneACCESS, are in-frame only. Not every clone is retained; where verified, under half of the shortfall comes from an unresolved V gene, and the cause of the rest is unknown. From that table come the V and J calls and clone size; the DNA was used to work out D and trimming. This sample gives around 99,000 clones in total; less than 70% of them show up just once. In total, the top ten clones hold about 5.5% of the sample.

The cohort was made up of 500 to 850 healthy bone marrow donors. Cohort members were all nominally healthy when sampled, although unrecorded immune exposures were likely present. The donor tested CMV seropositive, placing the donor among the 289 seropositive members of the cohort. A peripheral blood sample was collected from each donor, and TCR beta sequencing was performed on peripheral blood mononuclear cells. The Qiagen DNeasy Blood Extraction Kit was used to extract genomic DNA from the blood cell samples. This sequence was found in a woman between 65 and 79 years old in good health and CMV-seropositive. Sequenced: PBMCs. Rearrangement joined TRBV2 to TRBJ2-5, and 10 junction bases match TRBD2. The DNA sequence reads TGTGCCAGCAGTAACGGGGTAGCGGGGGGTCAAGAGACCCAGTACTTC. It encodes CASSNGVAGGQETQYF.